The count of the clone carrying this T cell receptor beta chain is one. These data belong to a study of T cell responses to AZD1222 COVID-19 vaccine. Libraries were prepared by immunoSEQ multiplex PCR; TCRdb keeps only in-frame clonotypes and omits some of them. The sample has under 70,000 clones; 80% to 90% are singletons. This CDR3 has 14 residues. Trimming pared 6 bases from V and 5 bases from J, leaving 11 bases between. CDR1 and CDR2 (germline): MDHEN, SYDVKM. This specimen consisted of peripheral blood, obtained on day 0 of AZD1222 vaccination. This TCR was sampled from an adult in good health. The rearrangement links TRBV28 to TRBJ1-6; D gene uncertain. CDR3 sequence: CASSRRQDNSPLHF. DNA of the CDR3: TGTGCCAGCAGCCGACGGCAAGATAATTCACCCCTCCACTTT.